The T cell receptor (beta chain) described here comes from a study of blood T cell repertoires in COVID-19. At the level of the study: Collection of acute and convalescent COVID-19 samples took place in the United States, Italy and Spain. T cells, B-cell-depleted T cells, or PBMCs provided the cDNA or gDNA that served as material.

This clone was recorded only once. Authors' processing steps: Nucleated cell counts were estimated from reference gene primer amplification. Sequencing was performed with immunoSEQ multiplex PCR; in TCRdb, only in-frame clones are kept and a portion is missing. V and J calls and clone size are as listed in that table; D and trimming were resolved from the DNA. The profile shows some 11,000 clones, 85% to 95% of them singletons. CDR3 length: 15 amino acids. This sequence was found in a woman between 65 and 79 years old with active COVID-19. Specimen: peripheral blood. The rearrangement uses TRBV21-1 and TRBJ1-5. TRBV21-1 is given as a pseudogene. The CDR3 region is CARKRVGFSNQPQHF. The CDR3 DNA is TGTGCCAGGAAGAGGGTGGGATTTAGCAATCAGCCCCAGCATTTT.